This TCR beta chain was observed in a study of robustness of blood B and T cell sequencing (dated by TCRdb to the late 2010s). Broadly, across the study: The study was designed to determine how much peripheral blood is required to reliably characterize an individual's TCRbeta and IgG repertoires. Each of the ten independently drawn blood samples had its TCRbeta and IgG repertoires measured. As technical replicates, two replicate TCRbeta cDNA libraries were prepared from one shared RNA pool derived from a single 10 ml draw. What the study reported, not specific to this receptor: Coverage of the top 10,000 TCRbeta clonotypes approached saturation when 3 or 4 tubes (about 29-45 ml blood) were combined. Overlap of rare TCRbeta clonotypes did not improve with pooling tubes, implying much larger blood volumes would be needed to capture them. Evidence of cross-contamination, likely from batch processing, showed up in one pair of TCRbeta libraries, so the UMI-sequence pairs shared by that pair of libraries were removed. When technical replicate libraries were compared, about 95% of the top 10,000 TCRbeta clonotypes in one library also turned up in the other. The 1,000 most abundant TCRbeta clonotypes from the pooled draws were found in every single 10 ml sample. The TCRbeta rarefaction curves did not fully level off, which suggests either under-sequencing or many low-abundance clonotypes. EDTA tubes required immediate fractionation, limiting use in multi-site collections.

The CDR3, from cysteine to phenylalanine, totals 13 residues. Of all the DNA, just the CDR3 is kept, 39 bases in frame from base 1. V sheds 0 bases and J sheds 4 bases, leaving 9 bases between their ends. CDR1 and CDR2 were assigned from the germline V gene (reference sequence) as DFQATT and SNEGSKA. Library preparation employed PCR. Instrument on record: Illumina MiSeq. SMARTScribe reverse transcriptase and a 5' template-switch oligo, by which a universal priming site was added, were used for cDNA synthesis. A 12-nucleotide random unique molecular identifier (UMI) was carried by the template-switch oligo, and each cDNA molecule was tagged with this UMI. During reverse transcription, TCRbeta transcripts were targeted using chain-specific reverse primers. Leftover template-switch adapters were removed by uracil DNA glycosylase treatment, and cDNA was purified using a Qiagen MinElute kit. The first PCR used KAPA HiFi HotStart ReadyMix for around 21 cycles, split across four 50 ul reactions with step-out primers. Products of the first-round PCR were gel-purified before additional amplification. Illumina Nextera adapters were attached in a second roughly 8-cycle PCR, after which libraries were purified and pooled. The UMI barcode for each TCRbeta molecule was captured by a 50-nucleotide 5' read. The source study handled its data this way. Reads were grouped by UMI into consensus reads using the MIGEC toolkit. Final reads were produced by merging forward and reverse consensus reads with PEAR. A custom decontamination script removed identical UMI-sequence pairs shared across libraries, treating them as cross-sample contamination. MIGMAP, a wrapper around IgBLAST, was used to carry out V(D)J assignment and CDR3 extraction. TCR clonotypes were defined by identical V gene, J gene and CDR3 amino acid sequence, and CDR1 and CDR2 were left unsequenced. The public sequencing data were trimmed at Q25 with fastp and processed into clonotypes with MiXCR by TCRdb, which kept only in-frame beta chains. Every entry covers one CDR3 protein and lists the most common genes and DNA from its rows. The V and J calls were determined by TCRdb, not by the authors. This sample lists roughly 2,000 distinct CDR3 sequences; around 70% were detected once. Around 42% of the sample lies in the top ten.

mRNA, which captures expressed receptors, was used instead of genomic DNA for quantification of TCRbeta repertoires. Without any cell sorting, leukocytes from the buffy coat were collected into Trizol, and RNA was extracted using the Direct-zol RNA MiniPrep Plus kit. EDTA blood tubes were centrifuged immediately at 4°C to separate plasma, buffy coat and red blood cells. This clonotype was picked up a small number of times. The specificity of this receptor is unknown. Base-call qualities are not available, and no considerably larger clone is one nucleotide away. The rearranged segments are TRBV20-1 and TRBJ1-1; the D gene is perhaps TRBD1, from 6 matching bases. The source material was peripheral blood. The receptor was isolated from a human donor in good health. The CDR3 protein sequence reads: CSARDTGSTEAFF. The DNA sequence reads TGCAGTGCTAGAGATACAGGGAGCACTGAAGCTTTCTTT.